The rows below give T cell receptor beta chains drawn from one sample of a study of B cell selection in AIRE deficiency. Repertoires were generated with immunoSEQ multiplex PCR, while TCRdb's copy carries only in-frame clones and drops some. The table lists about 18,000 clones, just over 90% of them singletons, with 0.89% in the top ten. The sequenced sample was CD4+CD25+ Tregs sorted from PBMCs. Source of these receptors: a human donor in good health. Each CDR3 is given with its conserved first and last residue. A D gene is named only where the DNA matches it firmly. The listing skips clone size in some rows; elsewhere it reads once, few, many or a size class.

TRBJ2-5	NA	TRBV5-1	NA	CASSKDIFETQYF	TGCGCCAGCAGCAAGGACATCTTTGAGACCCAGTACTTC
TRBJ2-3	NA	TRBV28	TRBD1	CASSLWGTGPDTQYF	TGTGCCAGCAGTTTATGGGGGACAGGTCCAGATACGCAGTATTTT
TRBJ1-2	few	TRBV7-9	TRBD1	CASSVGTVENYGYTF	TGTGCCAGCAGCGTGGGGACAGTTGAAAACTATGGCTACACCTTC
TRBJ2-2	NA	TRBV6-4	NA	CASSAARNTGELFF	TGTGCCAGCAGCGCCGCACGGAACACCGGGGAGCTGTTTTTT
TRBJ2-1	NA	TRBV7-9	TRBD2	CASSTRGAGGNEQFF	TGTGCCAGCAGCACCCGGGGAGCGGGAGGCAATGAGCAGTTCTTC
TRBJ1-1	NA	TRBV9	NA	CASSVAPTESTNTEAFF	TGTGCCAGCAGCGTAGCTCCGACGGAGTCCACGAACACTGAAGCTTTCTTT
TRBJ2-3	NA	TRBV6-1	NA	CASRLDHPSTDTQYF	TGTGCCAGCAGGCTCGACCATCCTAGCACAGATACGCAGTATTTT
TRBJ2-2	NA	TRBV19	NA	CASSRDNTGELFF	TGTGCCAGTAGTAGGGACAACACCGGGGAGCTGTTTTTT
TRBJ2-5	few	TRBV15	NA	CATSRDYGIETQYF	TGTGCCACCAGCAGAGATTACGGGATTGAGACCCAGTACTTC
TRBJ2-5	NA	TRBV2	NA	CASSLSRETQYF	TGTGCCAGCAGCCTTTCCAGAGAGACCCAGTACTTC
TRBJ1-4	NA	TRBV2	TRBD1	CASGPGTGAAWEKLFF	TGTGCCAGCGGACCCGGGACAGGGGCGGCCTGGGAAAAACTGTTTTTT
TRBJ1-2	NA	TRBV2	NA	CASRPTGESGYTF	TGTGCCAGCAGACCCACAGGAGAAAGTGGCTACACCTTC
TRBJ2-7	once	TRBV28	TRBD1	CASRTDRGSLHEQYF	TGTGCCAGCAGGACGGACAGGGGCTCTCTCCACGAGCAGTACTTC
TRBJ2-7	NA	TRBV15	TRBD1	CATSRGKGQKYF	TGTGCCACCAGCAGAGGAAAGGGACAGAAGTACTTC
TRBJ1-1	NA	TRBV7-9	NA	CASSFYQGTEAFF	TGTGCCAGCAGCTTTTATCAGGGCACTGAAGCTTTCTTT
TRBJ1-6	NA	TRBV5-1	NA	CASSLTGDENSPLHF	TGCGCCAGCAGCTTAACCGGGGACGAGAATTCACCCCTCCACTTT
TRBJ1-1	once	TRBV27	TRBD1	CASSTLGQGRTEAFF	TGTGCCAGCAGTACCCTGGGACAGGGGAGAACTGAAGCTTTCTTT
TRBJ2-7	NA	TRBV14	NA	CASRASGGYEQYF	TGTGCCAGCAGGGCTAGTGGGGGCTACGAGCAGTACTTC
TRBJ1-3	NA	TRBV30	NA	CAWVLPLSGNTIYF	TGTGCCTGGGTTCTTCCTCTCTCTGGAAACACCATATATTTT
TRBJ1-1	NA	TRBV6-1	NA	CASSAPAAAFF	TGTGCCAGCAGTGCCCCGGCTGCAGCTTTCTTT
TRBJ1-4	NA	TRBV4-1	TRBD1	CASSLWTGFGIEKLFF	TGCGCCAGCAGCCTTTGGACAGGTTTCGGGATAGAAAAACTGTTTTTT
TRBJ1-2	once	TRBV7-9	NA	CASSPSYGYTF	TGTGCCAGCAGCCCGTCCTATGGCTACACCTTC
TRBJ2-5	NA	TRBV2	NA	CASTPPKGQGGGETQYF	TGTGCCAGCACCCCCCCCAAGGGGCAGGGTGGTGGAGAGACCCAGTACTTC
TRBJ2-3	once	TRBV9	TRBD2	CASSVEGLGVGTQYF	TGTGCCAGCAGCGTAGAGGGACTAGGTGTCGGCACGCAGTATTTT
TRBJ1-4	NA	TRBV10-3	NA	CAIRGGVGEKLFF	TGTGCCATCCGAGGGGGAGTCGGTGAAAAACTGTTTTTT
TRBJ2-3	NA	TRBV29-1	NA	CSVEDWTVRVVTDTQYF	TGCAGCGTTGAGGACTGGACAGTCAGAGTGGTAACAGATACGCAGTATTTT
TRBJ2-1	NA	TRBV18	NA	CASSPRVNEQFF	TGTGCCAGCTCACCGCGGGTCAATGAGCAGTTCTTC
TRBJ2-7	NA	TRBV5-1	NA	CASSLGGQTYEQYF	TGCGCCAGCAGCTTGGGAGGACAGACCTACGAGCAGTACTTC
TRBJ2-1	NA	TRBV4-3	NA	CASSQSGRAYNEQFF	TGCGCCAGCAGCCAATCCGGTAGGGCCTACAATGAGCAGTTCTTC
TRBJ1-4	once	TRBV7-2	NA	CASSFLGSATNEKLFF	TGTGCCAGCAGCTTCTTGGGCTCCGCAACTAATGAAAAACTGTTTTTT
TRBJ2-3	NA	TRBV7-2	NA	CASSFFSDPGTDTQYF	TGTGCCAGCAGCTTCTTTTCAGATCCGGGCACAGATACGCAGTATTTT
TRBJ2-7	NA	TRBV28	TRBD2	CASSLGLAGAVSEQYF	TGTGCCAGCAGTTTAGGACTAGCGGGAGCGGTGAGCGAGCAGTACTTC
TRBJ1-4	NA	TRBV6-1	NA	CASSEWGRDEKLFF	TGTGCCAGCAGTGAATGGGGCAGGGACGAAAAACTGTTTTTT
TRBJ2-1	NA	TRBV5-6	TRBD1	CASSFPGDRGKGNEQFF	TGTGCCAGCAGCTTCCCTGGGGACAGGGGGAAGGGGAATGAGCAGTTCTTC